The clone carrying this TCR beta chain was seen repeatedly, ten times or more. This CDR3 is built from 18 residues. The V end was cut by 4 bases, the J end by 0 bases, with 19 bases between. The germline CDR1 and CDR2 sequences are MDHEN and SYDVKM. Combining iRepertoire HTBI primers with Arm-PCR of CDR3 regions, the authors built TCR beta libraries. TCRdb reprocessed the multiplex PCR reads with MiXCR, giving one entry per CDR3 protein. The sample shows 350,000 to 450,000 distinct CDR3 sequences, about an eighth of them seen only once. Time point reported: newly diagnosed GD, antithyroid drugs for less than 3 months. From PBMCs, RNA was extracted and then used to make the TCR library. This record belongs to a study of regulatory T cells in long-lasting Graves disease. These data were also filed under a second study, of T cells in Graves' hyperthyroidism and ophthalmopathy.

The chain carries TRBV28 and TRBJ2-1; D is undetermined. This material consisted of peripheral blood mononuclear cells (PBMCs), taken at new diagnosis, from a patient treated with antithyroid drugs. The sequence derives from a woman between 18 and 29 years old with Graves disease. The CDR3 protein is CASSWVVVSRSSYNEQFF. For the CDR3, the DNA is TGTGCCAGCAGTTGGGTAGTGGTGTCTCGGAGCTCCTACAATGAGCAGTTCTTC.